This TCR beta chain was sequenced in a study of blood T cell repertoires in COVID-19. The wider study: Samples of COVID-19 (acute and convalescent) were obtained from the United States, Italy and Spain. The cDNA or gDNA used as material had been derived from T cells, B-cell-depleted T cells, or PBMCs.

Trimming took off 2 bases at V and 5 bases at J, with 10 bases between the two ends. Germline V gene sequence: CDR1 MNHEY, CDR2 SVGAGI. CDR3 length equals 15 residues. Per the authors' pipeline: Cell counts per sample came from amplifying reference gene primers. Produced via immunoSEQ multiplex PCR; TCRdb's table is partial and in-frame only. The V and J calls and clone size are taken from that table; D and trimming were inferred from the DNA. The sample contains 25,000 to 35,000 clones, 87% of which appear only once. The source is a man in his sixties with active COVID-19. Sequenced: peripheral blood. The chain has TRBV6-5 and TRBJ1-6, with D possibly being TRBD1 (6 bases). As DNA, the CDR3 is TGTGCCAGCAGTTACCAGGGGAAGCATAATTCACCCCTCCACTTT. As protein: CASSYQGKHNSPLHF.